These 10 T cell receptor beta chains share one sample of origin, sequenced in a study of CD8+ T cells in alopecia areata. RNA, once extracted, was reverse transcribed into cDNA for use as the sequencing template. The assay was immunoSEQ multiplex PCR, and TCRdb's table has in-frame clones only and misses some. This sample has about 180,000 clones, with around 64% found just once. Sequences were derived from CD8+ T cells sorted from blood, sampled at week 0. These receptor sequences come from a human donor with alopecia areata.

This clone was counted only a few times. The chain joins TRBV7-9 to TRBJ1-1; 9 positions match TRBD1. Trimming at V came to 6 bases and at J to 2 bases, leaving 4 bases not matched to a gene. The germline V gene encodes CDR1 SEHNR and CDR2 FQNEAQ (reference sequence). The CDR3 has 14 amino acids. CDR3 bases: TGTGCCAGCAGAACAGGGGGCGTAAACACTGAAGCTTTCTTT. Its protein is CASRTGGVNTEAFF.

The gene calls are TRBV2 and TRBJ2-5; 11 bases align to TRBD2. The CDR3 extends over 15 amino acids. CDR1 and CDR2 from the germline V gene are SNHLY and FYNNEI. Losses at the gene ends were 8 bases for V and 4 bases for J; bases not matched to a gene: 9. In nucleotides, the CDR3 is TGTGCCAGCGGTACTAGCGGGGGAAAGGTAGAGACCCAGTACTTC. It codes for CASGTSGGKVETQYF.

This clone was detected only a few times. The J gene is TRBJ2-1, the V gene TRBV7-3; 9 bases line up with TRBD2. V gave up 5 bases and J gave up 10 bases; unmatched junction bases: 6. The CDR3 is 13 residues long. From germline, CDR1 is SGHTA and CDR2 FQGTGA. CDR3 in DNA: TGTGCCAGCAGCGGAAGCGGGGGGACCGAGCAGTTCTTC. It specifies CASSGSGGTEQFF.

The genes are TRBV9 and TRBJ2-2; 8 bases match TRBD2. Germline V gene lookup returns CDR1 SGDLS and CDR2 YYNGEE. This CDR3 comprises 17 residues. V was pared by 3 bases and J by 8 bases, with 15 bases of the junction left unmatched. The CDR3 protein is CASSEPSAAGAAGELFF. CDR3 coding DNA: TGTGCCAGCAGCGAACCCTCAGCAGCGGGGGCGGCTGGGGAGCTGTTTTTT.

The chain couples TRBV15 to TRBJ2-5; possibly TRBD1 for D (6 bases). Germline-derived CDR1 and CDR2 are LNHNV and YYDKDF (reference sequence). V dropped 0 bases and J dropped 2 bases, with 10 bases sitting between them. This CDR3 is built from 15 residues. The CDR3 region has the DNA TGTGCCACCAGCAGAGATCTGGACAGTCAAGAGACCCAGTACTTC. Its protein product is CATSRDLDSQETQYF. The full variable domain, completed using reference TRBV15 and TRBJ2-5, is DAMVIQNPRYQVTQFGKPVTLSCSQTLNHNVMYWYQQKSSQAPKLLFHYYDKDFNNEADTPDNFQSRRPNTSFCFLDIRSPGLGDTAMYLCATSRDLDSQETQYFGPGTRLLVL.

This chain connects TRBV5-1 to TRBJ2-3; D may be TRBD1 (5 bases). The germline CDR1 and CDR2 sequences are SGHRS and YFSETQ. V dropped 0 bases and J dropped 2 bases, with 10 bases sitting between them. CDR3 size: 15 residues. The CDR3 region is CASSLVDGHTDTQYF. CDR3 in DNA: TGCGCCAGCAGCTTGGTCGATGGACACACAGATACGCAGTATTTT.

This clone occurred a few times. The CDR3 region is CASSVGLAGSTDTQYF. As DNA, the CDR3 is TGTGCCAGCAGCGTCGGACTAGCGGGCAGCACAGATACGCAGTATTTT. The rearrangement links TRBV5-6 to TRBJ2-3; 11 nucleotides match TRBD2. Germline V gene data show CDR1 as SGHDT and CDR2 as YYEEEE. There are 16 residues in the CDR3. V lost 4 bases to trimming and J lost 0 bases; unmatched junction nucleotides: 4.

The CDR3 coding sequence is TGCGCCAGCAGCCAGGAGTCGCTGTGGGGCTCTGGGGCCAACGTCCTGACTTTC. Its protein is CASSQESLWGSGANVLTF. V and J are TRBV4-1 and TRBJ2-6, with D unclear. Trimming cost V 3 bases and J 0 bases, with 15 bases left between them. CDR3 length: 18 amino acids. Germline V gives CDR1 MGHRA, CDR2 YSYEKL.

The gene calls are TRBV5-6 and TRBJ2-3, with D possibly being TRBD1 (5 bases). The V gene lost 0 bases and the J gene lost 2 bases, with 7 bases spanning the gap. The CDR3 covers 14 residues. Germline V gene lookup returns CDR1 SGHDT and CDR2 YYEEEE. Written as DNA, the CDR3 is TGTGCCAGCAGCTTGGGACAGTCCACAGATACGCAGTATTTT. Its protein product is CASSLGQSTDTQYF.

The gene calls are TRBV29-1 and TRBJ1-2; D gene unclear. Germline V gene data show CDR1 as SQVTM and CDR2 as ANQGSEA. The CDR3 has 16 residues. V gave up 7 bases and J gave up 1 base, with 22 bases separating them. The CDR3 bases are TGCAGCGCTCCCATGGTAGGGCACCAATATAACTATGGCTACACCTTC. This gives the protein CSAPMVGHQYNYGYTF.